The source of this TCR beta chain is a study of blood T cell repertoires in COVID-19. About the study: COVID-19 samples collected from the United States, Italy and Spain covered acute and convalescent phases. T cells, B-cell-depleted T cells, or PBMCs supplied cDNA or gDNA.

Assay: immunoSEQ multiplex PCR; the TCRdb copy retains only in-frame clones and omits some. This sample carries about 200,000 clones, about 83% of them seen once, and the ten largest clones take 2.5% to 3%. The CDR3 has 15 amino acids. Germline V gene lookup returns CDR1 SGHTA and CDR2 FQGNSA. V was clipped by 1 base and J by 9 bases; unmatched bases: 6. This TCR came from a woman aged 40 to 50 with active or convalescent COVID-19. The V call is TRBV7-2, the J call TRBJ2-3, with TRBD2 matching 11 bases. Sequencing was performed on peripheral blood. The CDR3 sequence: CASSLEVLAGVTQYF. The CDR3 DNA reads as TGTGCCAGCAGCTTAGAGGTACTAGCGGGGGTCACGCAGTATTTT. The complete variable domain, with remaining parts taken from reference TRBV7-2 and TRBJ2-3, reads GAGVSQSPSNKVTEKGKDVELRCDPISGHTALYWYRQSLGQGLEFLIYFQGNSAPDKSGLPSDRFSAERTGGSVSTLTIQRTQQEDSAVYLCASSLEVLAGVTQYFGPGTRLTVL.